This T cell receptor beta chain is drawn from a study of T cell responses to AZD1222 COVID-19 vaccine. Study outcomes and limitations: Sampled repertoires all dated from after the peak T cell response. Baseline serostatus was positive in only a handful of AZD1222 recipients. Unmutated variant regions are reportedly targeted by nearly half of spike-specific TCRs. Recipients of two AZD1222 doses showed rising Spike-specific TCR breadth and depth.

CDR1 MNHNS and CDR2 SASEGT come from the germline V gene. V was shortened by 0 bases and J by 13 bases, with 15 bases between the two germline ends. CDR3 size: 13 residues. Regarding this clone: Its target is unknown.

TCRdb's copy holds only in-frame clones and misses some; the assay was immunoSEQ multiplex PCR. The sample consists of roughly 150,000 clones, around 93% of them appearing once. This TCR was sampled from an adult in good health. The chain joins TRBV6-1 to TRBJ1-2; D remains unclear. Specimen: peripheral blood, collected on day 0 of AZD1222 vaccination. For the CDR3, the DNA is TGTGCCAGCAGTGAAGCGCCGCAATTGCTGGCCACCTTC. Translated: CASSEAPQLLATF.